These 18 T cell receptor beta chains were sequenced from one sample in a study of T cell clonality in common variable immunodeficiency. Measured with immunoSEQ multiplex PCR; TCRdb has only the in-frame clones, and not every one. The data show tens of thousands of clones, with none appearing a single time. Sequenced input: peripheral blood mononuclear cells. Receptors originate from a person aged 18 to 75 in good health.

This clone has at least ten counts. The part of the CDR3 DNA that was read is TGCGCCAGCAGCTTGAGTTTAGGGGGCATCAAGGATGGAAACACC. This gives the protein CASSLSLGGIKDGNT. The full-length CDR3 reads as CASSLSLGGIKDGNTIYF. The rearrangement uses TRBV5-1 and TRBJ1-3; 7 nucleotides line up with TRBD1. Coverage ceases 3 residues before the CDR3 finishes, and the germline J gene fills in the end. The CDR3 covers 18 residues. CDR1 and CDR2 (germline): SGHRS, YFSETQ. V shed 1 base, J shed 3 bases, and the junction held 13 bases outside the gene matches.

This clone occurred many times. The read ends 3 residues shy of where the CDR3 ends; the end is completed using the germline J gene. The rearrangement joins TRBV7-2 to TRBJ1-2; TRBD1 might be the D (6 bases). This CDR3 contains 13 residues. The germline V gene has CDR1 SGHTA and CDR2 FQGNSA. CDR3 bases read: TGTGCCAGCAGCTTACAGGGGCGCGGAGGC. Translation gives CASSLQGRGG. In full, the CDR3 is CASSLQGRGGYTF. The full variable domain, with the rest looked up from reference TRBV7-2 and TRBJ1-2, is GAGVSQSPSNKVTEKGKDVELRCDPISGHTALYWYRQSLGQGLEFLIYFQGNSAPDKSGLPSDRFSAERTGGSVSTLTIQRTQQEDSAVYLCASSLQGRGGYTFGSGTRLTVV.

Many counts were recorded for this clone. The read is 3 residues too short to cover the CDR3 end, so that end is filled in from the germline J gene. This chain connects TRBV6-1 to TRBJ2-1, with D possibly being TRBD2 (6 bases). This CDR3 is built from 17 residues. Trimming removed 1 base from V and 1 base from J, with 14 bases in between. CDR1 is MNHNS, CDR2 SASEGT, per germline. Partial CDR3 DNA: TGTGCCAGCAGTGAAGTCGTCGGGACTTATTCCTACAATGAG. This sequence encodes CASSEVVGTYSYNE. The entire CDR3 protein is CASSEVVGTYSYNEQFF.

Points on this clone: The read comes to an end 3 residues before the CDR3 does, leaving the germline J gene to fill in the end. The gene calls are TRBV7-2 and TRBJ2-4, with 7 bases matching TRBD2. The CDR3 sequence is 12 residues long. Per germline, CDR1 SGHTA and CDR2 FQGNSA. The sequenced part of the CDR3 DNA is TGTGCCAGCAGCTGGGGGGGTTACGGT. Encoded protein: CASSWGGYG. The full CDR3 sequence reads CASSWGGYGQYF.

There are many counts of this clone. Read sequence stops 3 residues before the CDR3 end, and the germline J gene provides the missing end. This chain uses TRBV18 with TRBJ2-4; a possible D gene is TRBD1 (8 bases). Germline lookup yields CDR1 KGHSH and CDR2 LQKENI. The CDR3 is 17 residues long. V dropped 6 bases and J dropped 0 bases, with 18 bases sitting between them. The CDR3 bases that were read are TGTGCCAGCTCTCCTACGACAGGGGAGGGAGCCAAAAACATT. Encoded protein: CASSPTTGEGAKNI. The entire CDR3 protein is CASSPTTGEGAKNIQYF.

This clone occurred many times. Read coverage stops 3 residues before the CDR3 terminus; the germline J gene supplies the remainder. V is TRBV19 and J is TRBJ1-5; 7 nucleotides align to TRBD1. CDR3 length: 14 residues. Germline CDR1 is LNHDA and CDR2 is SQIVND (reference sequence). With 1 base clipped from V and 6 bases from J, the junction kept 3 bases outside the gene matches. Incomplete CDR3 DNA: TGTGCCAGTAGTATAGCGGACAGGAGTCAGCCC. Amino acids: CASSIADRSQP. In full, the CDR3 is CASSIADRSQPQHF. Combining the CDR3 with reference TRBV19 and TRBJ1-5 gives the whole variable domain DGGITQSPKYLFRKEGQNVTLSCEQNLNHDAMYWYRQDPGQGLRLIYYSQIVNDFQKGDIAEGYSVSREKKESFPLTVTSAQKNPTAFYLCASSIADRSQPQHFGDGTRLSIL.

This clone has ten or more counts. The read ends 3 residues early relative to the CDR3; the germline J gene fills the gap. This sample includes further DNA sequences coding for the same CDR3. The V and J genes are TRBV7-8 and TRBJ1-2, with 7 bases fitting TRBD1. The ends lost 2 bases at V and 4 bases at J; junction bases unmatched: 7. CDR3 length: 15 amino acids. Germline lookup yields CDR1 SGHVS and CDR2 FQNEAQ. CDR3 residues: CASSLQGGQSYGYTF. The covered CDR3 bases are TGTGCCAGCAGCTTACAGGGGGGACAGAGCTATGGC.

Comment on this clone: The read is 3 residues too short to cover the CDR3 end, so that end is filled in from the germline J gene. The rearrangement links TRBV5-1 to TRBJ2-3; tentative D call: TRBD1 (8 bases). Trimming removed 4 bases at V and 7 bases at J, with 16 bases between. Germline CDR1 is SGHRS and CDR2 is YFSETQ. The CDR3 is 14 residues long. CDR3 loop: CASSATGEGNTQYF. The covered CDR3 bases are TGCGCCAGCAGCGCGACAGGGGAGGGGAATACG.

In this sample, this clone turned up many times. The covered CDR3 bases are TGTGCCAGCAGCTCACGACTAGCGGGAGTGTTTGAG. Translating gives CASSSRLAGVFE. The CDR3 in its entirety is CASSSRLAGVFEQFF. V and J are TRBV28 and TRBJ2-1; 12 bases agree with TRBD2. The missing CDR3 end, 3 residues past where the read stops, is filled in from the germline J gene. V lost 6 bases to trimming and J lost 9 bases; unmatched junction nucleotides: 9. Germline V lookup: CDR1 MDHEN, CDR2 SYDVKM. This CDR3 has 15 residues.

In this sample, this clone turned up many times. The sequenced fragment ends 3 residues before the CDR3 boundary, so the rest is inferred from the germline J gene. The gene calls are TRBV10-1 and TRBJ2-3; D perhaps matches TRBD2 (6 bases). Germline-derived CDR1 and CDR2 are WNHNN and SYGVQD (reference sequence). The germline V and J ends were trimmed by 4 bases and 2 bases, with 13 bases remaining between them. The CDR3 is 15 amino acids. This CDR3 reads CASSGGDLNTDTQYF. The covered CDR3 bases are TGCGCCAGCAGTGGAGGGGACTTGAACACAGATACG.

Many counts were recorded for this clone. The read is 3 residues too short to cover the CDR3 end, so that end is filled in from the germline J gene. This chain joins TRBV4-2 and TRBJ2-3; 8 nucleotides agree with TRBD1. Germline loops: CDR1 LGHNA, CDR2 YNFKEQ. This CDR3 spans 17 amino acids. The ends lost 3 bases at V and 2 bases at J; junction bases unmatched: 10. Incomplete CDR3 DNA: TGTGCCAGCAGCCACCTGACAGGGGCGGGGTACACAGATACG. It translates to CASSHLTGAGYTDT. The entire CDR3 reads CASSHLTGAGYTDTQYF.

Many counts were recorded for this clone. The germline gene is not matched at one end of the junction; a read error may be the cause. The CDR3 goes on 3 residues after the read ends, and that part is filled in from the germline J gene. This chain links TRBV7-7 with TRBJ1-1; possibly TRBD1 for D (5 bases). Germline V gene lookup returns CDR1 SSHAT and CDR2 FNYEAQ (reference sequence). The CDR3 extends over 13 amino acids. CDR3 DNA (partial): TGTGCTAGCAGCTTAGACAGAAACACTGAA. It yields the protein CASSLDRNTE. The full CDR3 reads CASSLDRNTEAFF.

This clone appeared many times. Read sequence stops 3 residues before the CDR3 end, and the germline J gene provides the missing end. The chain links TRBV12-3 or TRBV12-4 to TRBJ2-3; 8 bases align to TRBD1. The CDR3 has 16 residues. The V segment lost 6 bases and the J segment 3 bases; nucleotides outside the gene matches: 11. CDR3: CASSPGARQGTDTQYF. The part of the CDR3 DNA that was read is TGTGCCAGCAGCCCCGGTGCCAGACAGGGGACAGATACG.

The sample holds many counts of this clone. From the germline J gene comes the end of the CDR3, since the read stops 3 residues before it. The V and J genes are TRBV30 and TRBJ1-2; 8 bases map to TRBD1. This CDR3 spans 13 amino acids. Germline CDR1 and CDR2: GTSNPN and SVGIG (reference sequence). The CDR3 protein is CAWSATTGDGYTF. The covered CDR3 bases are TGTGCCTGGAGTGCCACGACAGGGGACGGC. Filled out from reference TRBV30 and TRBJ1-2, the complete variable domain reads SQTIHQWPATLVQPVGSPLSLECTVEGTSNPNLYWYRQAAGRGLQLLFYSVGIGQISSEVPQNLSASRPQDRQFILSSKKLLLSDSGFYLCAWSATTGDGYTFGSGTRLTVV.

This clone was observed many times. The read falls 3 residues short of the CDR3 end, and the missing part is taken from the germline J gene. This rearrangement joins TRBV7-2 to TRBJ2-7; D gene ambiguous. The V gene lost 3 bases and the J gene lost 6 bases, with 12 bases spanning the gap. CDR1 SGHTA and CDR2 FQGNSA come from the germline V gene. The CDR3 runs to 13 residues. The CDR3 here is CASSLGSAGEQYF. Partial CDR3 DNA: TGTGCCAGCAGCTTGGGCAGTGCCGGCGAG.

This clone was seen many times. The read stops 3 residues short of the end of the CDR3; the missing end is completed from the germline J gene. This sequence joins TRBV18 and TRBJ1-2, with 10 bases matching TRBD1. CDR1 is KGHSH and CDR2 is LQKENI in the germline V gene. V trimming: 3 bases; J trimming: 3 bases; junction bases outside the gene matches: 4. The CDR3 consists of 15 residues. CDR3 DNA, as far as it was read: TGTGCCAGCTCACCGAGACAGGGGGCGGACTATGGC. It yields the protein CASSPRQGADYG. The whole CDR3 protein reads CASSPRQGADYGYTF.

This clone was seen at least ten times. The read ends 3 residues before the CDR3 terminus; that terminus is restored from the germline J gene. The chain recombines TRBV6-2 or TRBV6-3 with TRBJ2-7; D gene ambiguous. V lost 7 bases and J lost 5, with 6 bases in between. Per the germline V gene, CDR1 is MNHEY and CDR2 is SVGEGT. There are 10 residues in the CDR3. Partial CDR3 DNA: TGTGCCAGCATTGGCCACGAG. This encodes CASIGHE. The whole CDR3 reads CASIGHEQYF.

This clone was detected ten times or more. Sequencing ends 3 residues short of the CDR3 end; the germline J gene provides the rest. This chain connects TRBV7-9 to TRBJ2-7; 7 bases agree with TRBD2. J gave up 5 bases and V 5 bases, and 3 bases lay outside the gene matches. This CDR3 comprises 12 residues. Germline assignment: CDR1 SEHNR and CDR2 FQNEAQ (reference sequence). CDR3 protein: CASSQGGDEQYF. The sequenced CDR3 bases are TGTGCCAGCAGCCAGGGAGGGGACGAG.